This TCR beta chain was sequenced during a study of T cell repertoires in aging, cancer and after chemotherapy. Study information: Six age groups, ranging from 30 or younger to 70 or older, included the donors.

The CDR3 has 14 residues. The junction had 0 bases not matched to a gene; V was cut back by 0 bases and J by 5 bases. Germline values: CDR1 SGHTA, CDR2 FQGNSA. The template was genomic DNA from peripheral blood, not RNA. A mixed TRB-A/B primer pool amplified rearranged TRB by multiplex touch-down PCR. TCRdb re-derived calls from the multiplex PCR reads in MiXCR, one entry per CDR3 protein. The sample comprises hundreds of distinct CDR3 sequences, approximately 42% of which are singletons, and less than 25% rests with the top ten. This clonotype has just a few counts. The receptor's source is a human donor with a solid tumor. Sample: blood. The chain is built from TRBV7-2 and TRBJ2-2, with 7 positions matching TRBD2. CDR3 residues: CASSLAGGTGELFF. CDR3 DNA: TGTGCCAGCAGCTTAGCCGGGGGGACCGGGGAGCTGTTTTTT.